This entry lists 32 T cell receptor beta chains sequenced from one sample in a study of T-cell reconstitution after alpha-beta-depleted transplantation in children. Preparation of the TCRbeta library was carried out with unique molecular identifiers. TCRdb recomputed calls from the PCR reads with MiXCR, one row per CDR3 protein. Of a few hundred thousand distinct CDR3 sequences in the sample, roughly 22% are singletons; the top ten hold 3% to 4.5%. The source material was PBMCs from the stem cell graft donor, sampled from the stem cell graft. These TCRs come from a human donor who donated a stem cell graft to a child with acute myeloid leukemia.

This clonotype turned up a few times. The genes are TRBV20-1 and TRBJ1-6; D may be TRBD1 (6 bases). Trimming cost V 2 bases and J 5 bases, with 7 bases left between them. This CDR3 is 13 amino acids long. Germline V gives CDR1 DFQATT, CDR2 SNEGSKA (reference sequence). CDR3 loop: CSARNRDNSPLHF. In nucleotides, the CDR3 is TGCAGTGCTAGAAACAGGGATAATTCACCCCTCCACTTT.

This clonotype has only one observation. The V and J genes are TRBV4-3 and TRBJ2-4; D is ambiguous. The CDR3 has 15 residues. Germline CDR1 reads LGHNA; CDR2 reads YSLEER. V was clipped by 0 bases and J by 4 bases, with 10 bases between them. CDR3 protein: CASSQDVKKKNIQYF. CDR3 in DNA: TGCGCCAGCAGCCAAGATGTTAAGAAGAAAAACATTCAGTACTTC.

This clonotype has at least ten counts. V gene TRBV12-3 or TRBV12-4 combines with J gene TRBJ2-1; unclear D gene. This CDR3 has 14 residues. Trimming stripped 2 bases from V and 9 bases from J, with 14 bases between. CDR3 in amino acids: CASSLNGMISEQFF. For the CDR3, the DNA is TGTGCCAGCAGTTTAAACGGAATGATTAGTGAGCAGTTCTTC.

The table lists this clonotype with a count of one. The gene calls are TRBV24-1 and TRBJ2-3, with no clear D. The CDR3 totals 12 residues. Between the trimmed V and J ends, which lost 1 base and 5 bases, there was a span of 3 bases. Germline CDR1 is KGHDR and CDR2 is SFDVKD. CDR3 sequence: CATSDFGDTQYF. CDR3 DNA: TGTGCCACCAGTGATTTCGGAGATACGCAGTATTTT.

The rearrangement links TRBV4-2 to TRBJ1-1; D uncertain. Germline V gene lookup returns CDR1 LGHNA and CDR2 YNFKEQ. V shed 0 bases and J shed 3 bases, with 5 bases lying between them. The CDR3 is 13 residues long. CDR3 residues: CASSQDWDTEAFF. The CDR3 region has the DNA TGTGCCAGCAGCCAAGATTGGGACACTGAAGCTTTCTTT.

This clonotype appeared a few times. The chain employs TRBV20-1 and TRBJ1-5; a possible D gene is TRBD1 (5 bases). V dropped 1 base and J dropped 6 bases, with 13 bases sitting between them. The CDR3 is 14 amino acids. The germline CDR1 and CDR2 sequences are DFQATT and SNEGSKA (reference sequence). The DNA of the CDR3 is TGCAGTGCTAGAGCTTTGGAGGGGTTTCAGCCCCAGCATTTT. It encodes CSARALEGFQPQHF.

The chain employs TRBV3-1 and TRBJ2-7, with a tentative D call TRBD2 (6 bases). Germline-derived CDR1 and CDR2 are LGHDT and YNNKEL (reference sequence). The V and J ends lost 1 base and 5 bases respectively, with 12 bases between them. The CDR3 totals 14 residues. CDR3 DNA sequence: TGTGCCAGCAGCCAAGGGACTACGGACCACGAGCAGTACTTC. Protein sequence: CASSQGTTDHEQYF.

The chain is built from TRBV5-1 and TRBJ2-7; a weak D match, TRBD2 (7 bases). This CDR3 has 16 residues. Germline CDR1 and CDR2: SGHRS and YFSETQ. V was trimmed by 0 bases and J by 5 bases, leaving 18 bases between them. CDR3 protein: CASSLVVGGRPHEQYF. CDR3 DNA: TGCGCCAGCAGCTTGGTGGTCGGGGGGCGTCCCCACGAGCAGTACTTC.

A few counts support this clonotype. V is TRBV10-3 and J is TRBJ2-7; the match to TRBD2 covers 8 bases. The V gene's germline CDR1 is ENHRY and CDR2 SYGVKD. V was pared by 10 bases and J by 5 bases, with 16 bases of the junction left unmatched. The CDR3 spans 15 residues. CDR3 nucleotides: TGTGCCACCCAAGTCGCGGGAGGCTCTTGGGACGAGCAGTACTTC. It is translated as CATQVAGGSWDEQYF.

This rearrangement joins TRBV10-3 to TRBJ2-1, with 12 bases aligning to TRBD2. The CDR3 length is 14 residues. The V and J ends lost 7 bases and 10 bases, in that order; junction bases with no gene match: 8. From germline, CDR1 is ENHRY and CDR2 SYGVKD. CDR3 region: CAITRTSGNREQFF. The CDR3 nucleotides are TGTGCCATCACGAGGACTAGCGGGAATCGCGAGCAGTTCTTC.

This clonotype was detected ten times or more. The V and J genes are TRBV6-6 and TRBJ2-1; D unresolved. The germline CDR1 and CDR2 sequences are MNHNY and SVGAGI (reference sequence). The CDR3 contains 12 residues. V was trimmed by 2 bases and J by 5 bases, leaving 4 bases between them. The CDR3 spells CASSYNHNEQFF. CDR3 nucleotides: TGTGCCAGCAGTTACAACCACAATGAGCAGTTCTTC.

The chain employs TRBV12-3 or TRBV12-4 and TRBJ1-2, with a tentative D call TRBD1 (5 bases). Trimming took off 7 bases at V and 4 bases at J, with 16 bases between the two ends. CDR3 length: 14 amino acids. Here the CDR3 reads CASTNRDVLYGYTF. CDR3 nucleotide sequence: TGTGCCAGCACCAACCGGGACGTTCTCTATGGCTACACCTTC.

The chain uses TRBV11-2 and TRBJ2-1, with 8 positions matching TRBD2. CDR1 is SGHAT, CDR2 FQNNGV, per germline. V lost 2 bases, J lost 3 bases, and 3 bases stayed unmatched. The CDR3 sequence is 15 residues long. CDR3 sequence: CASSLMSGGYNEQFF. The CDR3 bases are TGTGCCAGCAGCTTAATGAGCGGGGGCTACAATGAGCAGTTCTTC.

This clonotype showed up just a few times. The V and J genes are TRBV10-2 and TRBJ2-7; TRBD1 matches 9 bases. Germline-derived CDR1 and CDR2 are WSHSY and SAAADI. V gave up 6 bases and J gave up 2 bases; unmatched junction bases: 5. CDR3 length: 14 residues. The DNA for the CDR3 is TGCGCCAGCAGATGGACAGGGGAAACCTACGAGCAGTACTTC. Translation: CASRWTGETYEQYF.

This clonotype was picked up one time. The CDR3 protein is CASSARDRDHNEQFF. The CDR3 DNA is TGTGCCAGCAGCGCGCGGGACAGGGACCACAATGAGCAGTTCTTC. The rearrangement joins TRBV9 to TRBJ2-1; 9 bases fit TRBD1. This CDR3 has 15 amino acids. Germline V gene sequence: CDR1 SGDLS, CDR2 YYNGEE. The J segment lost 5 bases and the V segment lost 3 bases, leaving 6 bases of the junction unmatched.

This clonotype was detected ten times or more. The V gene is TRBV5-1, the J gene TRBJ1-5, with TRBD1 matching 8 bases. This CDR3 is built from 14 residues. The germline CDR1 and CDR2 sequences are SGHRS and YFSETQ. The ends lost 4 bases at V and 6 bases at J; junction bases unmatched: 6. The CDR3 region has the DNA TGCGCCAGCAGCCCGACAGGGGTTGGTCAGCCCCAGCATTTT. Protein: CASSPTGVGQPQHF.

This chain joins TRBV27 and TRBJ2-5, with D perhaps TRBD1 or TRBD2 (5 bases each). Germline assignment: CDR1 MNHEY and CDR2 SMNVEV (reference sequence). The CDR3 contains 15 residues. The germline V and J ends were trimmed by 2 bases and 2 bases, with 12 bases remaining between them. CDR3 DNA: TGTGCCAGCAGTTTAGTGGGACGAAATCAAGAGACCCAGTACTTC. Translated, it gives CASSLVGRNQETQYF.

Only a few counts were recorded for this clonotype. This chain joins TRBV23-1 and TRBJ1-5, with D possibly being TRBD1 (5 bases). TRBV23-1 is placed among ORFs of uncertain function. The CDR3 is 19 amino acids. V lost 0 bases, J lost 4 bases, and 22 bases lay in between. Here the CDR3 DNA reads TGCGCCAGCAGTCAATCGAGAATTTGTGCAGGGACGGGGAATCAGCCCCAGCATTTT. This gives the protein CASSQSRICAGTGNQPQHF.

Only a few counts were recorded for this clonotype. The gene calls are TRBV29-1 and TRBJ2-3, with 7 bases lining up with TRBD2. The J segment lost 4 bases and the V segment lost 7 bases, leaving 5 bases of the junction unmatched. The CDR3 contains 12 residues. Germline V gene lookup returns CDR1 SQVTM and CDR2 ANQGSEA. The CDR3 is CSELAGPDTQYF. The CDR3 bases are TGCAGCGAATTAGCGGGTCCAGATACGCAGTATTTT.

This clonotype showed up just a few times. The rearrangement uses TRBV28 and TRBJ2-3, with 9 bases aligning to TRBD2. V lost 2 bases to trimming and J lost 6 bases; unmatched junction nucleotides: 3. The germline V gene has CDR1 MDHEN and CDR2 SYDVKM. This CDR3 comprises 14 residues. DNA for the CDR3: TGTGCCAGCAGTTTAGCGGGAGGGCGGGATACGCAGTATTTT. Its translation: CASSLAGGRDTQYF.

The genes are TRBV5-5 and TRBJ2-3; maybe TRBD1 (6 bases). The CDR3 is made up of 16 amino acids. V lost 2 bases and J lost 4, with 17 bases in between. Germline CDR1 reads SGHKS; CDR2 reads YYEKEE (reference sequence). The CDR3 region is CASSFERRGEADTQYF. The CDR3 DNA sequence: TGTGCCAGCAGCTTCGAGCGCAGGGGAGAAGCAGATACGCAGTATTTT.

This clonotype came up many times. The chain is built from TRBV20-1 and TRBJ1-6, with D unclear. Germline CDR1 reads DFQATT; CDR2 reads SNEGSKA (reference sequence). V was pared by 0 bases and J by 8 bases, with 8 bases between. There are 13 residues in the CDR3. CDR3 in amino acids: CSARDRQDSPLHF. CDR3 nucleotides: TGCAGTGCTAGAGATAGGCAGGATTCACCCCTCCACTTT.

In regard to this clonotype: At one end, the junction sequence differs from germline, possibly due to a read error. The chain uses TRBV7-7 and TRBJ2-7; D might be TRBD1 (5 bases). The CDR3 has 14 amino acids. In germline, CDR1 is SSHAT, CDR2 FNYEAQ (reference sequence). CDR3 nucleotide sequence: TGTGCTAGCAGCTTAGCAGGGAACCCTCACGAGCAGTACTTC. Translating gives CASSLAGNPHEQYF.

This clonotype was counted ten times or more. The chain is built from TRBV6-4 and TRBJ2-6; D gene ambiguous. The CDR3 is made up of 14 amino acids. Germline lookup yields CDR1 MRHNA and CDR2 SNTAGT. V lost 8 bases and J 0 bases, leaving 8 bases between the germline ends. The CDR3 sequence is CASQSDSGANVLTF. The CDR3 region has the DNA TGTGCCAGCCAAAGCGACTCTGGGGCCAACGTCCTGACTTTC.

This chain uses TRBV29-1 with TRBJ2-1; D unclear. This CDR3 is built from 14 residues. The germline V gene has CDR1 SQVTM and CDR2 ANQGSEA. Trimming removed 4 bases at V and 0 bases at J, with 10 bases between. The CDR3 region has the DNA TGCAGCGTTGCCCTTGCTGACTCCTACAATGAGCAGTTCTTC. This translates into CSVALADSYNEQFF.

The gene calls are TRBV10-3 and TRBJ2-7; 13 bases agree with TRBD2. This CDR3 has 13 amino acids. Per the germline V gene, CDR1 is ENHRY and CDR2 is SYGVKD. The junction had 2 bases not matched to a gene; V was cut back by 10 bases and J by 2 bases. CDR3 bases: TGTGCCACTGGACTAGCGGGAGCCTACGAGCAGTACTTC. It encodes CATGLAGAYEQYF.

The CDR3 DNA reads TGCAGTGCTAGCCGCCCCGGGACTAGCGGGACAAGTGCCCCGCAGTATTTT. Its protein product is CSASRPGTSGTSAPQYF. The chain carries TRBV20-1 and TRBJ2-3; 13 bases fit TRBD2. Germline-derived CDR1 and CDR2 are DFQATT and SNEGSKA (reference sequence). This CDR3 comprises 17 residues. V was pared by 3 bases and J by 10 bases, with 16 bases of the junction left unmatched.

This clonotype turned up a few times. The V gene is TRBV4-1, the J gene TRBJ2-7; TRBD2 agrees at 7 bases. The CDR3 totals 15 residues. With 1 base clipped from V and 3 bases from J, the junction kept 6 bases outside the gene matches. Germline CDR1 reads MGHRA; CDR2 reads YSYEKL. CDR3 sequence: CASSQGTSLIYEQYF. CDR3 nucleotides: TGCGCCAGCAGCCAAGGGACTAGTTTGATCTACGAGCAGTACTTC.

The chain employs TRBV2 and TRBJ2-3; TRBD2 matches 9 bases. The CDR3 contains 17 residues. Looked up from germline, CDR1 is SNHLY and CDR2 is FYNNEI. V gave up 4 bases and J gave up 4 bases; unmatched junction bases: 12. CDR3 sequence: CASSGSFSGSPPDTQYF. The CDR3 DNA sequence: TGTGCCAGCAGTGGGTCCTTTAGCGGGAGCCCCCCAGATACGCAGTATTTT.

This clonotype was detected ten times or more. The DNA of the CDR3 is TGCAGTGCTAGAGAGGGCCCCCTAGCGGGCAAAACCTACAATGAGCAGTTCTTC. Translating it yields CSAREGPLAGKTYNEQFF. This chain joins TRBV20-1 and TRBJ2-1, with TRBD2 matching 8 bases. V gave up 0 bases and J gave up 2 bases; unmatched junction bases: 12. The CDR3 is made up of 18 amino acids. Germline lookup yields CDR1 DFQATT and CDR2 SNEGSKA (reference sequence).

This clonotype was counted at least ten times. The CDR3 reads CASRLSGGFGEQFF. CDR3 DNA: TGTGCCAGCAGACTTAGCGGGGGGTTTGGTGAGCAGTTCTTC. The V gene is TRBV12-3 or TRBV12-4, the J gene TRBJ2-1; 10 bases map to TRBD2. Trimming took 6 bases from V and 9 from J; bases not matched to a gene: 8. The CDR3 is 14 residues long.

This clonotype was observed a handful of times. The rearrangement links TRBV29-1 to TRBJ2-3; TRBD2 matches at 8 bases. The V gene end was trimmed by 7 bases and the J gene end by 4 bases; junction bases not matched to a gene: 7. The CDR3 runs 13 residues. Germline CDR1 is SQVTM and CDR2 is ANQGSEA. CDR3 loop: CSAERENADTQYF. The CDR3 DNA follows: TGCAGCGCCGAGCGGGAGAATGCAGATACGCAGTATTTT.